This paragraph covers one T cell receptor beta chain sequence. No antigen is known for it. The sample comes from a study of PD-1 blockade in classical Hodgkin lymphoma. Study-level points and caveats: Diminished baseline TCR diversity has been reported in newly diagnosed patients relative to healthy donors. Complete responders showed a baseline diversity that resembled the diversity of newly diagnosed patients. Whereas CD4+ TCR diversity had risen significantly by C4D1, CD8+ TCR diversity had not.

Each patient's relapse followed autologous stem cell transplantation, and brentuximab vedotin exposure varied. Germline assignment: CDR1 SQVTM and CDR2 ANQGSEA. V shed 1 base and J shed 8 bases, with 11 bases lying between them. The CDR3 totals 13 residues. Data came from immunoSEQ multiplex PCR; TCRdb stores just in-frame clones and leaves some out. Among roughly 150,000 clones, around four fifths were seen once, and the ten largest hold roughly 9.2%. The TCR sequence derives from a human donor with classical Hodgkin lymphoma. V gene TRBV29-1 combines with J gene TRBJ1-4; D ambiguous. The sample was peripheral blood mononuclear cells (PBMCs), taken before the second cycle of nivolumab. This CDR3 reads CSVEGRVGEKLFF. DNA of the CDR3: TGCAGCGTTGAAGGGCGGGTCGGAGAAAAACTGTTTTTT.